The 14 T cell receptor beta chains presented below share a single source sample, sequenced in a study of T cell changes during pregnancy in multiple sclerosis. Repertoires were generated with immunoSEQ multiplex PCR, while TCRdb's copy carries only in-frame clones and drops some. The repertoire holds 30,000 to 40,000 clones, with around 90% as singletons. Sequenced here: CD4+ T cells from peripheral blood mononuclear cells, sampled in the second trimester of pregnancy. These receptors were obtained from a female donor with multiple sclerosis, enrolled in a pregnancy study.

The chain links TRBV6-6 to TRBJ2-1, with TRBD2 identical over 14 bases. Germline CDR1 is MNHNY and CDR2 is SVGAGI (reference sequence). This CDR3 comprises 16 residues. With 0 bases clipped from V and 9 bases from J, the junction kept 4 bases outside the gene matches. CDR3 sequence: CASSYSGTSGSSEQFF. In nucleotides, the CDR3 is TGTGCCAGCAGTTACTCCGGGACTAGCGGGAGTAGTGAGCAGTTCTTC.

The CDR3 region is CASSLTPAGAYEQYF. The CDR3 nucleotides read TGTGCCAGCAGCTTAACCCCGGCGGGCGCCTACGAGCAGTACTTC. The V and J genes are TRBV7-8 and TRBJ2-7; a weak D match, TRBD2 (5 bases). This CDR3 comprises 15 residues. Germline V gives CDR1 SGHVS, CDR2 FQNEAQ. Trimming cost V 2 bases and J 2 bases, with 13 bases left between them.

The V and J genes are TRBV4-2 and TRBJ1-5, with D hard to call. CDR3 size: 14 residues. From germline, CDR1 is LGHNA and CDR2 YNFKEQ. The V and J ends lost 4 bases and 0 bases respectively, with 7 bases between them. In DNA, the CDR3 is TGTGCCAGCAGCCCCTCCCTTAGCAATCAGCCCCAGCATTTT. Its protein product is CASSPSLSNQPQHF.

The gene calls are TRBV7-9 and TRBJ1-2; 9 bases fit TRBD1. The length of the CDR3 is 13 residues. The germline V gene has CDR1 SEHNR and CDR2 FQNEAQ (reference sequence). The trim removed 5 bases at V and 6 bases at J, leaving 4 bases unmatched. The CDR3 nucleotides are TGTGCCAGCAGCCCAGGGACAGGGCATGGCTACACCTTC. Translating it yields CASSPGTGHGYTF.

This chain links TRBV27 with TRBJ1-2, with D unclear. The CDR3 loop spans 13 amino acids. The V end was cut by 6 bases, the J end by 7 bases, with 15 bases between. From germline, CDR1 is MNHEY and CDR2 SMNVEV (reference sequence). The DNA of the CDR3 is TGTGCCAGCAGGGACGGGAGTGGCGCTGGCTACACCTTC. Translation: CASRDGSGAGYTF.

As DNA, the CDR3 is TGTGCCAGCAGCTTCGGACAGGGGATCGGCACAGATACGCAGTATTTT. Translation: CASSFGQGIGTDTQYF. This rearrangement joins TRBV5-5 to TRBJ2-3; the match to TRBD1 covers 9 bases. With V trimmed by 2 bases and J by 1 base, 5 bases remained unmatched. The germline V gene has CDR1 SGHKS and CDR2 YYEKEE (reference sequence). This CDR3 region has 16 residues.

To note about this clone: A read error may produce the germline difference seen at one junction end. J is TRBJ2-7 and V is TRBV7-8; perhaps TRBD1 as D (6 bases). The CDR3 has 17 amino acids. Germline loops: CDR1 SGHVS, CDR2 FQNEAQ. The CDR3 DNA reads as TGTGCCAGCAGCTTAAATTCGCGGACCGGGACAAGATCCGTGGAGCGCTTC. Translating gives CASSLNSRTGTRSVERF.

The J gene is TRBJ1-3, the V gene TRBV6-6; TRBD1 matches at 7 bases. CDR3 size: 16 residues. CDR1 and CDR2 from the germline V gene are MNHNY and SVGAGI (reference sequence). The junction had 12 bases not matched to a gene; V was cut back by 6 bases and J by 4 bases. The CDR3 sequence is CASRHQTGSRGNTIYF. In DNA form, the CDR3 reads TGTGCCAGCAGACATCAGACAGGGTCGCGGGGAAACACCATATATTTT.

In nucleotides, the CDR3 is TGTGCCAGCAGTTACGGGACTTCACAAGAGACCCAGTACTTC. Its translation: CASSYGTSQETQYF. V usage is TRBV6-5 and J usage is TRBJ2-5, with a tentative D call TRBD2 (6 bases). CDR3 length equals 14 residues. Germline V gene sequence: CDR1 MNHEY, CDR2 SVGAGI. Trimming pared 2 bases from V and 2 bases from J, leaving 9 bases between.

The V and J genes are TRBV19 and TRBJ2-6, with 7 bases fitting TRBD1. J gave up 0 bases and V 5 bases, and 7 bases lay outside the gene matches. This CDR3 has 17 residues. Germline loops: CDR1 LNHDA, CDR2 SQIVND (reference sequence). CDR3 loop: CASSGQRQGSGANVLTF. CDR3 bases: TGTGCCAGTAGTGGCCAACGACAGGGCTCTGGGGCCAACGTCCTGACTTTC.

The rearrangement uses TRBV4-2 and TRBJ2-7; D is unclear. The V gene's germline CDR1 is LGHNA and CDR2 YNFKEQ. CDR3 length equals 14 residues. Trimming cost V 1 base and J 3 bases, with 10 bases left between them. The DNA of the CDR3 is TGTGCCAGCAGCCAAGGGCCAGTACGCTACGAGCAGTACTTC. As protein: CASSQGPVRYEQYF.

This clone was observed a handful of times. The chain combines TRBV5-1 with TRBJ1-2; TRBD1 might be the D (5 bases). V lost 4 bases to trimming and J lost 7 bases, with 14 bases between them. This CDR3 contains 13 residues. Germline CDR1 and CDR2: SGHRS and YFSETQ. CDR3: CASSLRDSSGYTF. DNA for the CDR3: TGCGCCAGCAGCCTCCGGGACTCGAGTGGCTACACCTTC.

J is TRBJ1-1 and V is TRBV19, with TRBD1 as a possible D gene (5 bases). Trimming cost V 5 bases and J 5 bases, with 9 bases left between them. Germline CDR1 is LNHDA and CDR2 is SQIVND (reference sequence). The CDR3 sequence is 12 residues long. In DNA, the CDR3 is TGTGCCAGTAGTGCAGGGCGGACTGAAGCTTTCTTT. This encodes CASSAGRTEAFF.

V is TRBV14 and J is TRBJ2-5; 8 bases agree with TRBD1. V dropped 3 bases and J dropped 4; count of bases not matched to a gene: 7. Germline values: CDR1 SGHDN, CDR2 FVKESK. The CDR3 contains 15 residues. The DNA of the CDR3 is TGTGCCAGCAGCCAGGGAGGACAGGGAAGAGAGACCCAGTACTTC. It encodes CASSQGGQGRETQYF.